The TCR beta chain described here comes from a study of molecular identifiers for immune sequencing clone quantification (dated by TCRdb to the late 2010s). At the level of the whole study: For a replicate experiment, RNA from approximately 20,000 or 100,000 naive CD8 T cells was divided into five aliquots, of which four were sequenced. This methods study used CD8 T cells to benchmark TCR RNA copy counting and molecular-identifier clustering-based TCR repertoire sequencing (MIDCIRS). Beyond this particular receptor, the publication reports: Modeling indicated about 3 TCR RNA copies recovered per cell, compared with about ten by digital PCR, which implies a capture efficiency of 25% to 35%. When barcode sub-clustering was omitted, TCR diversity was inflated by chimeric consensus sequences, with chimeras reaching as high as 47%. Identical TCR molecules sharing a barcode could cause highly expanded clone sizes to be underestimated. Spiked-in Jurkat TCR RNA (around nine copies' worth), which is not part of the donor repertoire, was contained in the naive libraries. In CMV-specific effector cells, clones with more than 20 RNA copies contained over 99% of molecules, whereas in naive cells such clones contained under 1% of molecules. Even against a background of 750,000 to 1,000,000 naive CD8 T cells, spiked-in Jurkat TCR RNA amounting to a single cell's worth was reported to be detectable.

Library preparation employed PCR. The instrument was an Illumina HiSeq 4000. Preparation of bulk TCR libraries followed a previously described approach, with the TCR primers listed in Table S5. Total RNA was purified with the Qiagen AllPrep DNA/RNA kit. Before any analysis, reads coming from multiple sequencing runs of the same library were combined into one pool. The original methods were these. Reads were retained only if their TCR constant sequence matched exactly, and those retained reads were trimmed to 150 nt and grouped according to their 12-nt molecular barcodes. Reads within each barcode group were sub-clustered using a 15% Levenshtein threshold, and quality-weighted consensus sequences were constructed for each RNA molecule. Non-functional sequences were removed, as were lower-count sequences one edit away from another. Barcode sub-clusters with fewer than 20% of the maximum read count were removed, based on fitting two negative binomial distributions. TCRdb's own reprocessing of the public reads used fastp at Q25 and MiXCR and kept productive beta chains. One record per CDR3 amino acid sequence lists the most common genes and DNA. Here the V and J calls rest on TCRdb's processing, not on the authors' analysis. The sample records some 100,000 distinct CDR3 sequences, around 17% of which are singletons. About 0.85% of the sample belongs to the ten largest clones.

At least ten counts were recorded for this clonotype. The clone's antigen remains unknown. One base away there is no much larger clone; base qualities are not given. Libraries of naive CD8 T cells were built from anywhere between about 20,000 and 1,000,000 sorted cells, with 10%, 30% or 50% of the purified RNA used. On a BD FACSAria II, naive CD8 T cells were FACS-sorted as CD8+CD4-CCR7+CD45RA+ and collected into RLT Plus buffer. Detection sensitivity was tested by spiking Jurkat RNA equal to 9 to 10 TCR copies' worth into samples containing 20,000-1,000,000 naive CD8 T cells. CD8 T cells were enriched with RosetteSep CD8+ T Cell Enrichment Cocktail and Ficoll-Paque, followed by ACK red cell lysis. The junction shows trimming of 7 bases on V and 3 bases on J, plus 12 bases between the germline ends. CDR1 and CDR2, per the germline V gene, are MGHRA and YSYEKL. CDR3 length: 14 amino acids, cysteine to phenylalanine. The entry retains the CDR3 DNA only, 42 bases that are in frame from base 1.

The chain was built from TRBV4-1 and TRBJ2-2, with the D segment identity uncertain. The TCR sequence derives from a human donor in good health. Some libraries in this study had Jurkat cell RNA spiked in. Sequenced input: naive CD8+ T cells from blood, with Jurkat cell RNA spiked in. What the cell subset or site label conveys for this sample: FACS-sorted CD8+CD4-CCR7+CD45RA+ naive T cells. The DNA sequence is TGCGCCAGCACCCGGAGAATGGACACCGGGGAGCTGTTTTTT. It specifies CASTRRMDTGELFF.